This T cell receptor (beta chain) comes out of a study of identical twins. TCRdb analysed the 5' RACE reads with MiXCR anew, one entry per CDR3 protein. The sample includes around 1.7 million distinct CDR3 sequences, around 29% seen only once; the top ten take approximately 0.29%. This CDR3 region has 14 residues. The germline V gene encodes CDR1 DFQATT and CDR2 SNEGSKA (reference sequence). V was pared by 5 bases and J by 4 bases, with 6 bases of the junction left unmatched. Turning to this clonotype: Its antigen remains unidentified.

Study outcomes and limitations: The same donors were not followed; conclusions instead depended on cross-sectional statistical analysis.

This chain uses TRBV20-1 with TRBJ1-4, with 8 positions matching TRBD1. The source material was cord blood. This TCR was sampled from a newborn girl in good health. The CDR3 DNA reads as TGCAGTGCTTTTCCGGGACAGGTTAATGAAAAACTGTTTTTT. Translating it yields CSAFPGQVNEKLFF.